Shown below are 32 T cell receptor beta chains from a single sample sequenced in a study of cytomegalovirus exposure and HLA in healthy donors. PCR was performed using 60 Vbeta and 13 Jbeta primers. Repertoires were generated with immunoSEQ multiplex PCR, while TCRdb's copy carries only in-frame clones and drops some. This table has about 150,000 clones, approximately 61% appearing once. Sequencing was carried out using PBMCs. These receptor sequences come from a human donor in good health.

This clone came up a few times. J is TRBJ2-7 and V is TRBV28; D uncertain. V gave up 7 bases and J gave up 2 bases, with 12 bases separating them. The V gene's germline CDR1 is MDHEN and CDR2 SYDVKM. CDR3 length equals 13 residues. The CDR3 loop is CASKTGSTYEQYF. The CDR3 coding sequence is TGTGCCAGCAAGACCGGGTCGACCTACGAGCAGTACTTC. The full variable domain, with the rest looked up from reference TRBV28 and TRBJ2-7, is DVKVTQSSRYLVKRTGEKVFLECVQDMDHENMFWYRQDPGLGLRLIYFSYDVKMKEKGDIPEGYSVSREKKERFSLILESASTNQTSMYLCASKTGSTYEQYFGPGTRLTVT.

The chain couples TRBV18 to TRBJ1-1, with D perhaps matching TRBD1 (6 bases). V was trimmed by 5 bases and J by 6 bases, leaving 19 bases between them. Germline values: CDR1 KGHSH, CDR2 LQKENI. CDR3 length: 15 amino acids. Here the CDR3 reads CASSTRDKLDAEAFF. For the CDR3, the DNA is TGTGCCAGCTCAACTCGGGACAAGCTTGACGCTGAAGCTTTCTTT.

This clone showed up just a few times. The J gene is TRBJ2-7, the V gene TRBV7-8; 7 bases agree with TRBD2. CDR1 is SGHVS, CDR2 FQNEAQ, per germline. The trim removed 1 base at V and 0 bases at J, leaving 12 bases unmatched. This CDR3 has 18 amino acids. As DNA, the CDR3 is TGTGCCAGCAGCTTAGTATTGATTTCGGCTAGCGGCTCCTACGAGCAGTACTTC. Its translation: CASSLVLISASGSYEQYF.

The rearrangement uses TRBV6-5 and TRBJ2-3, with 7 bases aligning to TRBD1. With 0 bases clipped from V and 11 bases from J, the junction kept 14 bases outside the gene matches. The CDR3 has 16 amino acids. The V gene's germline CDR1 is MNHEY and CDR2 SVGAGI. The CDR3 nucleotides are TGTGCCAGCAGTTACTCGAAACAGGGGCCAAGGGTGAAGCAGTATTTT. Translation gives CASSYSKQGPRVKQYF.

This clone was seen just once. The V call is TRBV19, the J call TRBJ1-5; tentative D call: TRBD1 (6 bases). Germline CDR1 is LNHDA and CDR2 is SQIVND (reference sequence). The CDR3 is made up of 15 amino acids. The V end lost 5 bases, the J end lost 4 bases, and 15 bases lay between the germline ends. CDR3 bases: TGTGCCAGTAGTTTAGGGGGGGATGTAAATCAGCCCCAGCATTTT. Translating it yields CASSLGGDVNQPQHF.

The rearrangement uses TRBV19 and TRBJ2-1; 7 nucleotides match TRBD2. Germline V lookup: CDR1 LNHDA, CDR2 SQIVND (reference sequence). This CDR3 has 15 residues. V was pared by 4 bases and J by 10 bases, with 13 bases of the junction left unmatched. The CDR3 sequence is CASSSSGLVSLEQFF. CDR3 nucleotide sequence: TGTGCCAGTAGTAGCTCAGGACTAGTGTCCCTCGAGCAGTTCTTC.

J is TRBJ1-2 and V is TRBV28, with TRBD1 identical over 7 bases. V was pared by 6 bases and J by 3 bases, with 10 bases of the junction left unmatched. CDR1 and CDR2 (germline): MDHEN, SYDVKM. The CDR3 spans 15 residues. CDR3 loop: CASRNAGQGDYGYTF. For the CDR3, the DNA is TGTGCCAGCAGGAACGCAGGGCAGGGGGACTATGGCTACACCTTC.

Only one count was recorded for this clone. The chain is built from TRBV5-5 and TRBJ2-7, with 10 bases identical to TRBD1. The ends lost 0 bases at V and 0 bases at J; junction bases unmatched: 0. CDR1 and CDR2 from the germline V gene are SGHKS and YYEKEE (reference sequence). The CDR3 runs 15 residues. CDR3 DNA sequence: TGTGCCAGCAGCTTGGGGACAGGGGGCTCCTACGAGCAGTACTTC. Its protein product is CASSLGTGGSYEQYF. The complete variable domain, with remaining parts taken from reference TRBV5-5 and TRBJ2-7, reads DAGVTQSPTHLIKTRGQQVTLRCSPISGHKSVSWYQQVLGQGPQFIFQYYEKEERGRGNFPDRFSARQFPNYSSELNVNALLLGDSALYLCASSLGTGGSYEQYFGPGTRLTVT.

The chain links TRBV19 to TRBJ1-5; 7 positions match TRBD1. The CDR3 sequence is 17 residues long. Trimming cost V 6 bases and J 1 base; bases outside gene matches: 12. Germline values: CDR1 LNHDA, CDR2 SQIVND (reference sequence). Written as DNA, the CDR3 is TGTGCCAGTAGCCCGAACAGGGACAGTGGAAGCAATCAGCCCCAGCATTTT. It encodes CASSPNRDSGSNQPQHF.

This chain joins TRBV6-1 and TRBJ2-7; a weak D match, TRBD2 (6 bases). The CDR3 consists of 16 residues. V lost 0 bases and J lost 3, with 15 bases in between. Germline values: CDR1 MNHNS, CDR2 SASEGT. CDR3 residues: CASSEAWSGGFYEQYF. CDR3 DNA: TGTGCCAGCAGTGAAGCGTGGTCAGGAGGGTTCTACGAGCAGTACTTC.

The gene calls are TRBV7-2 and TRBJ1-6; D is uncertain. This CDR3 contains 14 residues. Trimming pared 5 bases from V and 8 bases from J, leaving 13 bases between. Germline values: CDR1 SGHTA, CDR2 FQGNSA. For the CDR3, the DNA is TGTGCCAGCAGCCCCAGCAGGCTGGATTCACCCCTCCACTTT. Translating gives CASSPSRLDSPLHF.

V is TRBV7-9 and J is TRBJ1-2, with D tentatively TRBD1 (6 bases). The CDR3 is 18 amino acids. Per germline, CDR1 SEHNR and CDR2 FQNEAQ (reference sequence). The germline V and J ends were trimmed by 2 bases and 1 base, with 20 bases remaining between them. CDR3 in DNA: TGTGCCAGCAGCTTAACCCTCGGGCTGGCAGGGGATAACTATGGCTACACCTTC. This encodes CASSLTLGLAGDNYGYTF.

The V and J genes are TRBV15 and TRBJ2-5, with 8 bases identical to TRBD2. V shed 4 bases, J shed 4 bases, and the junction held 2 bases outside the gene matches. The CDR3 is 13 amino acids. The germline V gene has CDR1 LNHNV and CDR2 YYDKDF (reference sequence). CDR3 region: CATSTGGRETQYF. Here the CDR3 DNA reads TGTGCCACCAGCACGGGAGGGAGAGAGACCCAGTACTTC.

The genes are TRBV9 and TRBJ2-3; tentatively, D is TRBD1 (5 bases). The CDR3 runs to 14 residues. The V gene lost 0 bases and the J gene lost 4 bases, with 9 bases spanning the gap. Germline CDR1 SGDLS, CDR2 YYNGEE. This CDR3 is CASSVGPGSDTQYF. CDR3 DNA: TGTGCCAGCAGCGTAGGGCCAGGGTCAGATACGCAGTATTTT.

The chain uses TRBV7-6 and TRBJ2-7; 15 bases fit TRBD2. J lost 0 bases, V lost 1 base, and 7 bases had no gene match. Germline V gene data show CDR1 as SGHVS and CDR2 as FNYEAQ. This CDR3 has 19 residues. The DNA for the CDR3 is TGTGCCAGCAGCTTAGTTAGGACTAGCGGGAGGGCCGGCTCCTACGAGCAGTACTTC. This gives the protein CASSLVRTSGRAGSYEQYF.

This clone was seen only once. The chain couples TRBV4-1 to TRBJ2-7, with 7 positions matching TRBD1. Germline trimming cut 0 bases from V and 3 bases from J; bases unmatched to any gene: 5. Looked up from germline, CDR1 is MGHRA and CDR2 is YSYEKL. The length of the CDR3 is 15 residues. The CDR3 nucleotides are TGCGCCAGCAGCCAAGATAGCCGACAGGGCTACGAGCAGTACTTC. Encoded protein: CASSQDSRQGYEQYF.

This clone has a handful of counts. V gene TRBV7-8 combines with J gene TRBJ2-2, with D perhaps matching TRBD1 (6 bases). This CDR3 contains 17 residues. V was cut by 2 bases and J by 0 bases, with 13 bases left in between. Germline lookup yields CDR1 SGHVS and CDR2 FQNEAQ. The CDR3 DNA is TGTGCCAGCAGCTTATCTCAGGGGCCCACGAACACCGGGGAGCTGTTTTTT. Its translation is CASSLSQGPTNTGELFF.

The chain links TRBV7-3 to TRBJ2-1; 14 bases agree with TRBD2. Trimming removed 6 bases from V and 10 bases from J; junction bases left unmatched: 5. The CDR3 is made up of 14 amino acids. CDR1 SGHTA and CDR2 FQGTGA come from the germline V gene. This CDR3 reads CASRTSGRADEQFF. CDR3 nucleotides: TGTGCCAGCAGGACTAGCGGGAGGGCCGACGAGCAGTTCTTC.

The chain uses TRBV7-2 and TRBJ2-6, with a possible D match to TRBD2 (6 bases). V was pared by 0 bases and J by 4 bases, with 10 bases between. The length of the CDR3 is 16 residues. CDR1 and CDR2 from the germline V gene are SGHTA and FQGNSA. The CDR3 nucleotides read TGTGCCAGCAGCTTAGCCGGGGGTTCCGGGGCCAACGTCCTGACTTTC. Its protein is CASSLAGGSGANVLTF.

This clone was seen only a few times. V gene TRBV19 combines with J gene TRBJ1-1; no firm D call. Per the germline V gene, CDR1 is LNHDA and CDR2 is SQIVND (reference sequence). This CDR3 contains 14 residues. Deletions cut 3 bases from V and 1 base from J, with 9 bases between. CDR3 residues: CASSIPNTNTEAFF. The DNA for the CDR3 is TGTGCCAGTAGTATCCCCAACACGAACACTGAAGCTTTCTTT.

Details on this clone: The same CDR3 arises from other DNA sequences in this sample as well. The rearrangement joins TRBV9 to TRBJ2-2; tentatively, D is TRBD2 (6 bases). The germline CDR1 and CDR2 sequences are SGDLS and YYNGEE. Deletions cut 0 bases from V and 5 bases from J, with 8 bases between. The CDR3 is 14 amino acids. Written as DNA, the CDR3 is TGTGCCAGCAGCGTAGAGGCGGGAACCGGGGAGCTGTTTTTT. Encoded protein: CASSVEAGTGELFF. Supplemented by reference TRBV9 and TRBJ2-2, the full variable domain reads DSGVTQTPKHLITATGQRVTLRCSPRSGDLSVYWYQQSLDQGLQFLIQYYNGEERAKGNILERFSAQQFPDLHSELNLSSLELGDSALYFCASSVEAGTGELFFGEGSRLTVL.

This chain links TRBV7-3 with TRBJ2-5; tentative D call: TRBD2 (5 bases). The germline CDR1 and CDR2 sequences are SGHTA and FQGTGA. The CDR3 consists of 13 residues. V lost 5 bases to trimming and J lost 3 bases, with 10 bases between them. The CDR3 DNA follows: TGTGCCAGCAGCAGCTGGGGAGAAGAGACCCAGTACTTC. This encodes CASSSWGEETQYF.

This chain uses TRBV28 with TRBJ2-7, with D perhaps matching TRBD2 (6 bases). Trimming removed 4 bases at V and 2 bases at J, with 15 bases between. The germline CDR1 and CDR2 sequences are MDHEN and SYDVKM. This CDR3 comprises 15 residues. DNA of the CDR3: TGTGCCAGCAGTTCGACCGGGAGTGCAACCTACGAGCAGTACTTC. The encoded protein is CASSSTGSATYEQYF.

This clone has only a few counts. This chain connects TRBV5-4 to TRBJ2-7; the match to TRBD2 covers 8 bases. CDR1 is SGHNT and CDR2 is YYREEE in the germline V gene (reference sequence). The CDR3 covers 15 residues. The junction had 9 bases not matched to a gene; V was cut back by 3 bases and J by 4 bases. CDR3 loop: CASSSAGAGGYEQYF. The CDR3 DNA reads TGTGCCAGCAGCTCCGCGGGGGCGGGAGGATACGAGCAGTACTTC.

This clone showed up just a few times. The chain employs TRBV28 and TRBJ2-1; the match to TRBD1 covers 7 bases. This CDR3 contains 14 residues. CDR1 is MDHEN and CDR2 is SYDVKM in the germline V gene. The V gene end was trimmed by 5 bases and the J gene end by 4 bases; junction bases not matched to a gene: 5. CDR3 region: CASSNLQGYNEQFF. Here the CDR3 DNA reads TGTGCCAGCAGTAATTTACAGGGGTACAATGAGCAGTTCTTC. Together with reference TRBV28 and TRBJ2-1, the CDR3 gives the full variable domain: DVKVTQSSRYLVKRTGEKVFLECVQDMDHENMFWYRQDPGLGLRLIYFSYDVKMKEKGDIPEGYSVSREKKERFSLILESASTNQTSMYLCASSNLQGYNEQFFGPGTRLTVL.

The chain combines TRBV18 with TRBJ1-1; 8 bases are a match to TRBD1. Germline assignment: CDR1 KGHSH and CDR2 LQKENI. V lost 0 bases and J lost 8; bases outside the gene matches: 14. The CDR3 extends over 17 amino acids. The CDR3 nucleotides are TGTGCCAGCTCACCACCAAATCTTGCCAGGGGGCGTTCAGAAGCTTTCTTT. This translates into CASSPPNLARGRSEAFF.

The chain recombines TRBV19 with TRBJ1-2; D is uncertain. The CDR3 totals 11 residues. The ends were cut back, 5 bases at V and 4 bases at J, with 5 bases in the middle. CDR1 LNHDA and CDR2 SQIVND come from the germline V gene (reference sequence). The CDR3 bases are TGTGCCAGTAGTGGCACCTATGGCTACACCTTC. Residues: CASSGTYGYTF.

The sample holds a few counts of this clone. CDR3 residues: CATSRTTEGAVYNEQFF. CDR3 nucleotide sequence: TGTGCCACCAGCAGGACTACTGAGGGGGCCGTCTACAATGAGCAGTTCTTC. The rearrangement links TRBV15 to TRBJ2-1; 7 nucleotides line up with TRBD1. After removal of 3 bases from V and 3 bases from J, the junction contained 11 bases not matched to a gene. The CDR3 runs to 17 residues. Per germline, CDR1 LNHNV and CDR2 YYDKDF (reference sequence).

The chain joins TRBV7-8 to TRBJ2-7; D might be TRBD2 (6 bases). Trimming stripped 5 bases from V and 6 bases from J, with 26 bases between. Germline V gene data show CDR1 as SGHVS and CDR2 as FQNEAQ. The CDR3 contains 17 residues. The CDR3 DNA reads as TGTGCCAGCAGCGCCCAACGAAGCCGGGGCGGGGTCCCCGAGCAGTACTTC. Amino acids: CASSAQRSRGGVPEQYF.

V is TRBV7-6 and J is TRBJ1-4; 7 nucleotides match TRBD1. The V gene end was trimmed by 1 base and the J gene end by 5 bases; junction bases not matched to a gene: 4. The CDR3 is 15 amino acids. Germline V gives CDR1 SGHVS, CDR2 FNYEAQ. CDR3 region: CASSLGQGGNEKLFF. The CDR3 DNA sequence: TGTGCCAGCAGCTTAGGACAGGGAGGAAATGAAAAACTGTTTTTT.

Only a few counts were recorded for this clone. The V and J genes are TRBV9 and TRBJ1-5, with D possibly being TRBD1 (6 bases). CDR1 and CDR2 (germline): SGDLS, YYNGEE. The CDR3 runs 15 residues. V was trimmed by 4 bases and J by 5 bases, leaving 16 bases between them. The CDR3 region is CASSPSGGAHQPQHF. CDR3 coding DNA: TGTGCCAGCAGCCCCTCGGGGGGGGCCCATCAGCCCCAGCATTTT.

The genes are TRBV19 and TRBJ2-6, with 7 nucleotides matching TRBD1. With V trimmed by 8 bases and J by 0 bases, 13 bases remained unmatched. Germline loops: CDR1 LNHDA, CDR2 SQIVND (reference sequence). CDR3 size: 18 residues. For the CDR3, the DNA is TGTGCCAGTTCAAAGAATGGACAGGAACTCTCTGGGGCCAACGTCCTGACTTTC. It encodes CASSKNGQELSGANVLTF. Drawing the rest from reference TRBV19 and TRBJ2-6, the complete variable domain is DGGITQSPKYLFRKEGQNVTLSCEQNLNHDAMYWYRQDPGQGLRLIYYSQIVNDFQKGDIAEGYSVSREKKESFPLTVTSAQKNPTAFYLCASSKNGQELSGANVLTFGAGSRLTVL.